The next 5 T cell receptor beta chains were all read from a single sample in a study of regulatory T cells in long-lasting Graves disease (dated by TCRdb to the early 2020s). The receptor library was made with multiplex PCR. The reads were generated on an Illumina HiSeq 4000. To build TCR beta libraries, CDR3 regions were amplified by Arm-PCR using iRepertoire HTBI primers. Using fastp at Q25 and MiXCR, TCRdb reprocessed the public reads and kept productive beta chains. Here each entry gathers all rows of one CDR3 protein and keeps the most common genes and DNA. The sample contains 700,000 or so distinct CDR3 sequences, 30% of them found a single time. The ten largest clones add up to 42% of the sample. This sample's time point label indicates: persistent/refractory GD, antithyroid drugs over 5 years with positive TRAb. For both TCR sequencing and RNA sequencing, RNA was extracted from PBMCs using TRIzol.

The material was peripheral blood mononuclear cells (PBMCs), obtained when the disease was refractory, from a patient treated with antithyroid drugs. These receptors originate from a female donor with Graves disease.

In its sample, this clonotype was seen a few times. The CDR3 here is CASSGGTSVSYEQYF. CDR3 bases: TGTGCCAGCAGCGGAGGGACTAGCGTATCCTACGAGCAGTACTTC. The chain is built from TRBV13 and TRBJ2-7; 10 bases agree with TRBD2. CDR1 is PRHDT, CDR2 FYEKMQ, per germline (reference sequence). This CDR3 contains 15 residues. V shed 5 bases, J shed 1 base, and the junction held 5 bases outside the gene matches.

In its sample, this clonotype was seen a few times. The chain carries TRBV5-5 and TRBJ2-7, with 7 bases matching TRBD1. J gave up 4 bases and V 2 bases, and 12 bases lay outside the gene matches. Per the germline V gene, CDR1 is SGHKS and CDR2 is YYEKEE (reference sequence). The CDR3 is 16 amino acids. The CDR3 DNA follows: TGTGCCAGCAGCTTCCCCCGACAGGGTCCGATGTACGAGCAGTACTTC. The encoded protein is CASSFPRQGPMYEQYF.

This clonotype has more than one count but fewer than ten. The V call is TRBV7-8, the J call TRBJ1-5; 7 positions match TRBD1. V lost 5 bases, J lost 1 base, and 8 bases stayed unmatched. The CDR3 runs 16 residues. Looked up from germline, CDR1 is SGHVS and CDR2 is FQNEAQ. The DNA of the CDR3 is TGTGCCAGCAGCACTAGAGGGGGACAGAGCAATCAGCCCCAGCATTTT. Its protein product is CASSTRGGQSNQPQHF.

This rearrangement joins TRBV4-1 to TRBJ1-2; D might be TRBD1 (5 bases). The germline CDR1 and CDR2 sequences are MGHRA and YSYEKL. CDR3 length: 15 residues. V lost 1 base and J lost 4, with 13 bases in between. The CDR3 DNA follows: TGCGCCAGCAGCCAAGCGGTAGGGACGAGCTATGGCTACACCTTC. It encodes CASSQAVGTSYGYTF.

This clonotype has a count of ten or more. The chain combines TRBV12-3 or TRBV12-4 with TRBJ1-5; 7 bases agree with TRBD1. J was trimmed by 3 bases and V by 1 base; bases with no gene match: 6. The CDR3 has 16 residues. The CDR3 DNA reads TGTGCCAGCAGTTTAGGGCGTAGGGGGCTCAATCAGCCCCAGCATTTT. It encodes CASSLGRRGLNQPQHF.